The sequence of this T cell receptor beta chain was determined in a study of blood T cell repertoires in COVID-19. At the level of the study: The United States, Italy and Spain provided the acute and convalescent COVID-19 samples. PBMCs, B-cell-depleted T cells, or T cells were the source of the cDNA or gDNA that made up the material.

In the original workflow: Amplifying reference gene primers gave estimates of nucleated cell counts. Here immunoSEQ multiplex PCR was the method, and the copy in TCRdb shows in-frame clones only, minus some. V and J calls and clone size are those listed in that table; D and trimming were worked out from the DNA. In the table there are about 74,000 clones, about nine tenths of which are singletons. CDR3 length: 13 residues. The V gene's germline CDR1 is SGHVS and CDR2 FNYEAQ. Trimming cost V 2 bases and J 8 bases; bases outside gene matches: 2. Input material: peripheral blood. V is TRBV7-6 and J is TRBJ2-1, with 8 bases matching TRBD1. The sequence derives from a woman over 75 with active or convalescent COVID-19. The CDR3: CASSLLDRDEQFF. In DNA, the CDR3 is TGTGCCAGCAGCTTACTGGACAGGGATGAGCAGTTCTTC.